This note documents a single T cell receptor beta chain sequence. Its target is not known. Germline V gene lookup returns CDR1 MGHRA and CDR2 YSYEKL. Deletions cut 0 bases from V and 9 bases from J, with 9 bases between. This CDR3 is built from 13 residues. The sample comes from a study of shared clonotypes between healthy human individuals. In the study overall: Every donor yielded three CD4 naive, three CD4 memory, two CD8 naive and one CD8 memory plate. Whole-study results and caveats: Read depth was anticipated to influence clonotype sharing among donors.

Every subset's genomic DNA went evenly onto several immunoSEQ plates. Original processing methods: There were no quality scores in the junction-only immunoSEQ sequences, so filtering differed. The table came from immunoSEQ multiplex PCR; TCRdb's copy has only in-frame clones and leaves some out. V, J and clone size are those of that table, while D and trimming were read from the DNA. The sample holds about 1.1 million clones, about 80% seen once. The chain couples TRBV4-1 to TRBJ1-5, with unresolved D. The sequenced material came from memory CD4+ T cells from PBMCs. Specified subset: CD45RA-negative fraction. The receptor comes from a man younger than 35 in good health. Some clones in this sample may be carry-over from other donors' samples. The CDR3 nucleotides are TGCGCCAGCAGCCAAGATCTCGGACCGCCCCAGCATTTT. This sequence encodes CASSQDLGPPQHF.